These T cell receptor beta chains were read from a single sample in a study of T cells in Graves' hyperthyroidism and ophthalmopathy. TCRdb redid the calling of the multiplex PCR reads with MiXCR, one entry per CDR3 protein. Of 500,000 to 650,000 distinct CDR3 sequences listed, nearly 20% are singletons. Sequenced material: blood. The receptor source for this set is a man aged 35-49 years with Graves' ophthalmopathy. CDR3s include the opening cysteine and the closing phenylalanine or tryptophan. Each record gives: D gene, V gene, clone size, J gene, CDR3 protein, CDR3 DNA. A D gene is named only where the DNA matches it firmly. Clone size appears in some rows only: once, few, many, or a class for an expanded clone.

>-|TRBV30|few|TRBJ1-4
CAWSEENEKLFF
TGTGCCTGGAGTGAAGAAAATGAAAAACTGTTTTTT
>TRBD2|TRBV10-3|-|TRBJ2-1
CAISPGLAGNEQFF
TGTGCCATCAGCCCGGGACTAGCGGGCAATGAGCAGTTCTTC
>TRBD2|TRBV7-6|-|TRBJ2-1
CASSLDGGLAGYNEQFF
TGTGCCAGCAGCTTAGATGGGGGACTAGCGGGGTACAATGAGCAGTTCTTC
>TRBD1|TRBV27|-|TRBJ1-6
CASSPRQGFSYNSPLHF
TGTGCCAGCAGTCCCCGACAGGGCTTCTCCTATAATTCACCCCTCCACTTT
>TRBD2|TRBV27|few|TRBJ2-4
CASSLGTRGNIQYF
TGTGCCAGCAGTTTGGGGACTAGGGGGAACATTCAGTACTTC
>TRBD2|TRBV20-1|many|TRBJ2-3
CSVPLAGGLTDTQYF
TGCAGTGTTCCACTAGCGGGGGGCCTCACAGATACGCAGTATTTT
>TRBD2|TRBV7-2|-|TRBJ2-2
CASSFASGDTGELFF
TGTGCCAGCAGCTTCGCTAGCGGAGACACCGGGGAGCTGTTTTTT
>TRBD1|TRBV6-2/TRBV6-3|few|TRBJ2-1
CASSSGQGDSNEQFF
TGTGCCAGCAGTTCGGGACAGGGCGATAGCAATGAGCAGTTCTTC
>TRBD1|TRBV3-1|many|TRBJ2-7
CASSPGQGRGAYEQYF
TGTGCCAGCAGCCCGGGACAGGGTCGTGGGGCCTACGAGCAGTACTTC
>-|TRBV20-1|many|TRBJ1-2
CSASGSQDRGYGYTF
TGCAGTGCTAGTGGTAGCCAGGACAGAGGATATGGCTACACCTTC
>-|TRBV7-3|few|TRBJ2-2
CASSLPGFGELFF
TGTGCCAGCAGCTTACCAGGTTTCGGGGAGCTGTTTTTT
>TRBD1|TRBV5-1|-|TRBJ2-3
CASTHDGQGADTQYF
TGCGCCAGCACCCATGACGGACAGGGCGCAGATACGCAGTATTTT
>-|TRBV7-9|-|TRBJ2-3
CASSLKTAGRTDTQYF
TGTGCCAGCAGCTTAAAAACGGCGGGACGCACAGATACGCAGTATTTT
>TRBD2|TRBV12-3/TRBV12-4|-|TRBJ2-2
CASSPVGSGRLTGELFF
TGTGCCAGCAGCCCAGTGGGTAGCGGGAGACTCACCGGGGAGCTGTTTTTT
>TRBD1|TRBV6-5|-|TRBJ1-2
CASSYSTGGNMGYTF
TGTGCCAGCAGTTACTCCACAGGGGGGAATATGGGCTACACCTTC
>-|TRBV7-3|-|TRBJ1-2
CASSSSPQGRGYTF
TGTGCCAGCAGCTCCTCACCTCAGGGGAGAGGCTACACCTTC
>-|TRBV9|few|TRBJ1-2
CASSVRSGNNYGYTF
TGTGCCAGCAGCGTACGAAGCGGTAATAACTATGGCTACACCTTC
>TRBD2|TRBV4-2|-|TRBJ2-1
CASSQDWGGLAGGSSYNEQFF
TGTGCCAGCAGCCAAGATTGGGGGGGACTAGCGGGAGGGAGCTCCTACAATGAGCAGTTCTTC
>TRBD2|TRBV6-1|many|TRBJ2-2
CASTSRTRAGELFF
TGTGCCAGCACCTCACGGACTAGGGCCGGGGAGCTGTTTTTT
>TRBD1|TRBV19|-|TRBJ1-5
CASMTGVNPSNQPQHF
TGTGCCAGTATGACAGGGGTAAACCCTAGCAATCAGCCCCAGCATTTT
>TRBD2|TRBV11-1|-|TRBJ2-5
CASSLGTSPQQETQYF
TGTGCCAGCAGCCTGGGGACTAGCCCACAACAAGAGACCCAGTACTTC
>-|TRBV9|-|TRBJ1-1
CASGVATVNTEAFF
TGTGCCAGCGGCGTAGCTACGGTGAACACTGAAGCTTTCTTT
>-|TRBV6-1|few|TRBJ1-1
CASRMGMNTEAFF
TGTGCCAGCAGAATGGGAATGAACACTGAAGCTTTCTTT
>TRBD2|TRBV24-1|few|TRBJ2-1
CATSDPASGNEQFF
TGTGCCACCAGTGATCCCGCTAGCGGCAATGAGCAGTTCTTC
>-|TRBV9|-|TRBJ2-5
CASSVTWGEETQYF
TGTGCCAGCAGCGTCACCTGGGGCGAAGAGACCCAGTACTTC
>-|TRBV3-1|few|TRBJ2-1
CASSQGVFEGDEQFF
TGTGCCAGCAGCCAGGGGGTCTTCGAGGGAGATGAGCAGTTCTTC
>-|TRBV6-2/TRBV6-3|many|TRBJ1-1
CASRTGSLDTEAFF
TGTGCCAGCAGAACAGGGAGCCTAGACACTGAAGCTTTCTTT
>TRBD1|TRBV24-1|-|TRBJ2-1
CATSDRGHNEQFF
TGTGCCACCAGTGATAGGGGGCACAATGAGCAGTTCTTC
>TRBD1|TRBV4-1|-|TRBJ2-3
CASSQDGTGATTDTQYF
TGCGCCAGCAGCCAAGATGGGACAGGGGCAACCACAGATACGCAGTATTTT
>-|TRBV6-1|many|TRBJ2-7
CASRRAGRAYEQYF
TGTGCCAGCAGAAGGGCGGGACGGGCCTACGAGCAGTACTTC
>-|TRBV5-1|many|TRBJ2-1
CASNRSPGSHNEQFF
TGCGCCAGCAACCGATCTCCAGGGTCCCACAATGAGCAGTTCTTC
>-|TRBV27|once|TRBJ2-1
CASSPHYLAEFF
TGTGCCAGCAGTCCCCACTACCTTGCGGAGTTCTTC